The T cell receptor beta chain described here comes from a study of post-analysis software for immune sequencing data. About the research overall: As for disease course, relapsing-remitting, secondary progressive and progressive-relapsing multiple sclerosis were all included. Overall study findings and caveats: Patients showed TRBV5-6, TRBV5-1 and TRBV20-1 among a few TRBV segments more frequent than in controls. A significant reduction in normalized Chao1 diversity was observed in multiple sclerosis patients versus controls. Strong co-clustering by F measure was evident for samples that had been prepared in the same batch.

Germline values: CDR1 ENHRY, CDR2 SYGVKD. Trimming shortened V by 5 bases and J by 1 base, and 16 bases separated the two germline ends. This CDR3 is built from 16 residues. This clonotype appeared a few times. Its antigen is undetermined. Sequencing libraries made from TCR beta cDNA carried unique molecular identifiers. T cells numbering roughly 1 to 10 million yielded 450,000 to 600,000 cDNA molecules. TCRdb analysed the PCR reads with MiXCR anew, one entry per CDR3 protein. The repertoire includes about 540,000 distinct CDR3 sequences, 30% to 40% of them detected once, and roughly 6% sits in the top ten.

The sequenced material came from blood. This clonotype was sampled from a girl aged 2-17 years with multiple sclerosis. The chain employs TRBV10-3 and TRBJ2-3; D is uncertain. The CDR3 reads CAISNPEGRGTDTQYF. The DNA for the CDR3 is TGTGCCATCAGTAACCCGGAAGGGCGAGGCACAGATACGCAGTATTTT.